Sequencing of this T cell receptor (beta chain) was carried out in a study of blood T cell repertoires in COVID-19. Study as a whole: Sites across the United States, Italy and Spain contributed samples from acute and convalescent COVID-19. PBMCs, B-cell-depleted T cells, or T cells provided the cDNA or gDNA that made up the material.

The assay was immunoSEQ multiplex PCR, and TCRdb's table has in-frame clones only and misses some. Counted here are about 16,000 clones, 70% to 90% occurring once; the ten biggest clones make up around 24%. The CDR3 has 16 residues. CDR1 and CDR2 (germline): SGHVS, FQNEAQ. Unmatched junction bases numbered 5, after V lost 1 base and J lost 2 bases. The receptor's source is a man between 60 and 75 years old with acute or convalescent COVID-19. The specimen was peripheral blood. V usage is TRBV7-8 and J usage is TRBJ2-5; 9 nucleotides align to TRBD1. The DNA of the CDR3 is TGTGCCAGCAGCTTAGGTGGGACAGGGAGTCAAGAGACCCAGTACTTC. It codes for CASSLGGTGSQETQYF.